Below, one T cell receptor beta chain is given with its context. The antigen remains unidentified. The PCR was carried out with 60 Vbeta primers and 13 Jbeta primers. Clones were sequenced by immunoSEQ multiplex PCR, and TCRdb holds only the in-frame ones, with some missing. The sample lists approximately 110,000 clones; approximately 67% were seen once. Germline values: CDR1 MGHRA, CDR2 YSYEKL. The CDR3 is 18 amino acids. Trimming removed 0 bases at V and 5 bases at J, with 20 bases between. This sample is part of a study of cytomegalovirus exposure and HLA in healthy donors. Study observations and caveats: Earlier analysis looked at TCR beta V segments, and most were productive about 87% or about 30% of the time.

This rearrangement joins TRBV4-1 to TRBJ2-1; a possible D gene is TRBD2 (6 bases). Sequencing used PBMCs. This sequence was found in a man between 18 and 35 years old in good health and CMV-seropositive. CDR3 nucleotides: TGCGCCAGCAGCCAAGAGGGCCCTCCCGGAGGGTACAACAATGAGCAGTTCTTC. Protein product: CASSQEGPPGGYNNEQFF.